This T cell receptor (beta chain) was recovered during a study of blood T cell repertoires in COVID-19. The overall study: Collection of acute and convalescent COVID-19 samples took place in the United States, Italy and Spain. Sources were T cells, B-cell-depleted T cells, or PBMCs; the material itself was cDNA or gDNA.

Per the authors' pipeline: Amplifying reference gene primers gave estimates of nucleated cell counts. Using immunoSEQ multiplex PCR, the repertoire was profiled, and TCRdb retains in-frame clones only, with some absent. V and J calls and clone size are given by that table; D and trimming were obtained from the DNA. The sample has roughly 160,000 clones, about 85% seen once. The CDR3 has 13 residues. V was clipped by 6 bases and J by 4 bases, with 12 bases between them. In germline, CDR1 is MGHRA, CDR2 YSYEKL. Source material: peripheral blood. The chain employs TRBV4-1 and TRBJ1-1; D remains unclear. The sequence was obtained from a man aged 40-49 years with acute or convalescent COVID-19. In DNA, the CDR3 is TGCGCCAGCAGTCTTCAGGAGGGCACTGAAGCTTTCTTT. It encodes CASSLQEGTEAFF.